The 31 T cell receptor beta chains in this list originate from one sample, sequenced in a study of blood T cells in healthy people across ages. Combining a sample-barcoded 5' primer with a J-beta primer mix, a second PCR ran for roughly 6 to 12 cycles. TCRdb reprocessed the 5' RACE reads via MiXCR and lists one record per CDR3 protein. Counted here are around 1,000,000 distinct CDR3 sequences, 20% to 25% occurring once; the ten biggest clones make up about 0.72%. These data also featured in a second study, about T cells of mothers and their children.

Sequencing was carried out using blood. The receptors were sampled from a girl aged 2 to 10 in good health.

The CDR3 sequence is CSARTEGRTFQETQYF. CDR3 DNA: TGCAGTGCTAGAACGGAGGGCCGGACCTTCCAAGAGACCCAGTACTTC. The chain carries TRBV20-1 and TRBJ2-5; possible D gene TRBD2, 6 bases. This CDR3 has 16 residues. The V gene lost 2 bases and the J gene lost 1 base, with 17 bases spanning the gap. Germline CDR1 is DFQATT and CDR2 is SNEGSKA (reference sequence).

This clonotype was counted only a few times. A clone one base away is much larger, so this may be a read error. The chain uses TRBV24-1 and TRBJ2-2; no clear D gene. V dropped 6 bases and J dropped 6 bases, with 4 bases sitting between them. This CDR3 contains 11 residues. Germline V gives CDR1 KGHDR, CDR2 SFDVKD. The CDR3 sequence is CATSLPGELFF. Here the CDR3 DNA reads TGTGCCACCAGTTTACCCGGGGAGCTGTTTTTT.

This clonotype appeared a few times. CDR3 in amino acids: CASSQPLTSRQETQYF. DNA of the CDR3: TGTGCCAGCAGCCAACCCTTGACTAGCCGCCAAGAGACCCAGTACTTC. This chain uses TRBV3-1 with TRBJ2-5; TRBD2 agrees at 7 bases. The CDR3 has 16 residues. Unmatched junction bases numbered 7, after V lost 2 bases and J lost 1 base. CDR1 is LGHDT, CDR2 YNNKEL, per germline (reference sequence).

This clonotype came up a few times. The rearrangement links TRBV29-1 to TRBJ1-4; D is perhaps TRBD1 (5 bases). The CDR3 is made up of 15 amino acids. Germline V CDR1 and CDR2: SQVTM, ANQGSEA. Trimming took off 6 bases at V and 2 bases at J, with 16 bases between the two ends. The CDR3 region is CSVLKSGSTNEKLFF. The CDR3 coding sequence is TGCAGCGTCCTTAAGTCAGGGTCTACTAATGAAAAACTGTTTTTT.

The chain couples TRBV7-2 to TRBJ1-1; 11 nucleotides match TRBD1. Germline V gene lookup returns CDR1 SGHTA and CDR2 FQGNSA. The CDR3 spans 15 residues. V was clipped by 5 bases and J by 5 bases; unmatched bases: 7. The CDR3 nucleotides are TGTGCCAGCAGCCCGAGGGACAGGGGGGAGACTGAAGCTTTCTTT. Its protein is CASSPRDRGETEAFF.

In nucleotides, the CDR3 is TGTGCCAGCAGCGGACAGGAACCATCCAACTATGGCTACACCTTC. Translating it yields CASSGQEPSNYGYTF. The chain couples TRBV7-9 to TRBJ1-2, with TRBD1 matching 7 bases. This CDR3 is 15 amino acids long. V was clipped by 5 bases and J by 2 bases; unmatched bases: 8. Germline-derived CDR1 and CDR2 are SEHNR and FQNEAQ (reference sequence). The complete variable domain, with remaining parts taken from reference TRBV7-9 and TRBJ1-2, reads DTGVSQNPRHKITKRGQNVTFRCDPISEHNRLYWYRQTLGQGPEFLTYFQNEAQLEKSRLLSDRFSAERPKGSFSTLEIQRTEQGDSAMYLCASSGQEPSNYGYTFGSGTRLTVV.

This clonotype turned up a few times. The gene calls are TRBV5-1 and TRBJ2-1; 9 positions match TRBD1. Unmatched junction bases numbered 14, after V lost 4 bases and J lost 3 bases. CDR1 SGHRS and CDR2 YFSETQ come from the germline V gene. The CDR3 loop spans 18 amino acids. The CDR3 sequence: CASSPIYSQGQGYNEQFF. The CDR3 DNA reads TGCGCCAGCAGCCCTATATATTCCCAGGGACAGGGCTACAATGAGCAGTTCTTC. The complete variable domain, with remaining parts taken from reference TRBV5-1 and TRBJ2-1, reads KAGVTQTPRYLIKTRGQQVTLSCSPISGHRSVSWYQQTPGQGLQFLFEYFSETQRNKGNFPGRFSGRQFSNSRSEMNVSTLELGDSALYLCASSPIYSQGQGYNEQFFGPGTRLTVL.

The chain couples TRBV10-3 to TRBJ2-5; TRBD2 matches 9 bases. The CDR3 runs 16 residues. Losses at the gene ends were 0 bases for V and 6 bases for J; bases not matched to a gene: 8. From germline, CDR1 is ENHRY and CDR2 SYGVKD. The CDR3 DNA is TGTGCCATCAGTGAGTCTGAGGTAGCGGGAGCGAAGACCCAGTACTTC. Translating it yields CAISESEVAGAKTQYF.

This clonotype has only a few counts. CDR3 amino acids: CASSPDRAQTNTEAFF. The CDR3 DNA reads TGTGCCAGCAGTCCTGACAGGGCCCAGACGAACACTGAAGCTTTCTTT. This sequence joins TRBV28 and TRBJ1-1; 7 bases match TRBD1. Looked up from germline, CDR1 is MDHEN and CDR2 is SYDVKM. The V segment lost 5 bases and the J segment 1 base; nucleotides outside the gene matches: 10. The CDR3 is 16 residues long.

The J gene is TRBJ1-2, the V gene TRBV28; no clear D. V was shortened by 3 bases and J by 1 base, with 12 bases between the two germline ends. The CDR3 totals 15 residues. The germline CDR1 and CDR2 sequences are MDHEN and SYDVKM. The CDR3 loop reads CASSFGLGFNYGYTF. CDR3 DNA: TGTGCCAGCAGTTTCGGGCTAGGGTTTAACTATGGCTACACCTTC.

This clonotype came up a few times. The chain has TRBV20-1 and TRBJ2-7, with TRBD2 matching 7 bases. Germline V lookup: CDR1 DFQATT, CDR2 SNEGSKA (reference sequence). V lost 0 bases, J lost 0 bases, and 5 bases stayed unmatched. The CDR3 spans 15 residues. The CDR3 sequence: CSARDRGGGSYEQYF. CDR3 sequence (DNA): TGCAGTGCTAGAGATCGGGGCGGGGGCTCCTACGAGCAGTACTTC.

This clonotype was observed a few times. The J gene is TRBJ2-5, the V gene TRBV12-3 or TRBV12-4; D might be TRBD1 or TRBD2, each matching 5 bases. The V end was cut by 6 bases, the J end by 0 bases, with 14 bases between. The CDR3 is 15 residues long. In nucleotides, the CDR3 is TGTGCCAGCAGCCACTTAAGGGGAGACCAAGAGACCCAGTACTTC. Protein product: CASSHLRGDQETQYF.

The table lists this clonotype with a few counts. The rearrangement links TRBV5-1 to TRBJ1-1, with TRBD1 matching 8 bases. Germline assignment: CDR1 SGHRS and CDR2 YFSETQ. With 2 bases clipped from V and 0 bases from J, the junction kept 3 bases outside the gene matches. The CDR3 has 15 amino acids. This CDR3 is CASSFPTGVNTEAFF. CDR3 DNA sequence: TGCGCCAGCAGCTTTCCGACAGGGGTGAACACTGAAGCTTTCTTT.

This clonotype was counted between two and nine times. The chain uses TRBV3-1 and TRBJ2-5; D is undetermined. The DNA end favors TRBJ2-7, so the J call may be wrong. The germline V gene encodes CDR1 LGHDT and CDR2 YNNKEL (reference sequence). CDR3 length: 15 amino acids. The CDR3 is CASSRLGGSSYEQYF. DNA for the CDR3: TGTGCCAGCAGCCGCTTGGGCGGATCCTCCTACGAGCAGTACTTC.

V usage is TRBV29-1 and J usage is TRBJ1-1; D not resolved. The V end was cut by 4 bases, the J end by 3 bases, with 15 bases between. This CDR3 is built from 14 residues. CDR1 is SQVTM, CDR2 ANQGSEA, per germline. CDR3 bases: TGCAGCGTTGTTGGTCGGCTTGGGGACACTGAAGCTTTCTTT. Translation gives CSVVGRLGDTEAFF.

V and J are TRBV5-1 and TRBJ2-5, with TRBD2 matching over 10 bases. The J call may be mistaken, given a closer DNA end match to TRBJ2-7. This CDR3 is 19 amino acids long. From germline, CDR1 is SGHRS and CDR2 YFSETQ. CDR3 bases: TGCGCCAGCAGCCTCGATGGTCTAGCGGGAGCCCTTACGGTGGACGAGCAGTACTTC. It translates to CASSLDGLAGALTVDEQYF.

J is TRBJ2-7 and V is TRBV3-1; unclear D gene. Trimming cost V 0 bases and J 2 bases, with 11 bases left between them. CDR1 and CDR2 from the germline V gene are LGHDT and YNNKEL (reference sequence). CDR3 length equals 15 residues. This chain's CDR3 is CASSQEIVGTYEQYF. In DNA form, the CDR3 reads TGTGCCAGCAGCCAAGAGATCGTCGGAACCTACGAGCAGTACTTC.

The gene calls are TRBV5-5 and TRBJ2-1, with D maybe TRBD2 (5 bases). Matching the DNA end better, TRBJ2-7 makes the J call doubtful. The CDR3 covers 14 residues. CDR1 and CDR2 (germline): SGHKS, YYEKEE (reference sequence). The CDR3 protein is CASSLGELGVSQYF. In DNA form, the CDR3 reads TGTGCCAGCAGCTTGGGGGAACTCGGGGTTTCGCAGTACTTC.

In its sample, this clonotype was seen a few times. In DNA, the CDR3 is TGTGCCAGCAGCTCCGCTCGGACAGGTGGAAACACCATATATTTT. This codes for CASSSARTGGNTIYF. The V call is TRBV7-2, the J call TRBJ1-3; 7 nucleotides align to TRBD1. CDR1 SGHTA and CDR2 FQGNSA come from the germline V gene. The CDR3 is made up of 15 amino acids. V shed 4 bases, J shed 3 bases, and the junction held 6 bases outside the gene matches.

This rearrangement joins TRBV12-5 to TRBJ2-7; perhaps TRBD2 as D (6 bases). This CDR3 has 16 amino acids. Between the trimmed V and J ends, which lost 7 bases and 2 bases, there was a span of 21 bases. The germline V gene has CDR1 LGHNT and CDR2 FRNRAP. CDR3 protein: CASALLPGDSTYEQYF. The CDR3 nucleotides read TGTGCTAGTGCTCTCCTCCCGGGGGATTCTACCTACGAGCAGTACTTC.

V usage is TRBV4-3 and J usage is TRBJ1-4; no clear D. The CDR3 has 14 residues. V shed 1 base and J shed 8 bases, with 11 bases lying between them. Germline-derived CDR1 and CDR2 are LGHNA and YSLEER. In DNA, the CDR3 is TGCGCCAGCAGCCAAGTGGGAACGGACGAAAAACTGTTTTTT. Translation gives CASSQVGTDEKLFF.

J is TRBJ2-2 and V is TRBV28; 7 bases fit TRBD2. The CDR3 loop spans 16 amino acids. The ends lost 3 bases at V and 3 bases at J; junction bases unmatched: 7. Germline V CDR1 and CDR2: MDHEN, SYDVKM. The CDR3 protein is CASSLTSGVDTGELFF. In DNA, the CDR3 is TGTGCCAGCAGTTTGACCAGCGGGGTTGACACCGGGGAGCTGTTTTTT.

V usage is TRBV20-1 and J usage is TRBJ2-2; D uncertain. This CDR3 has 12 amino acids. Germline-derived CDR1 and CDR2 are DFQATT and SNEGSKA (reference sequence). The V gene lost 3 bases and the J gene lost 5 bases, with 7 bases spanning the gap. The CDR3 sequence is CSARRQTGELFF. The DNA of the CDR3 is TGCAGTGCTAGGCGTCAGACCGGGGAGCTGTTTTTT.

This clonotype was seen a handful of times. The V call is TRBV6-5, the J call TRBJ2-4; D not certain. CDR3 length: 14 residues. The germline V gene has CDR1 MNHEY and CDR2 SVGAGI. V lost 6 bases to trimming and J lost 4 bases, with 13 bases between them. This CDR3 reads CASSHPAKKNIQYF. The CDR3 coding sequence is TGTGCCAGCAGCCACCCCGCAAAGAAAAACATTCAGTACTTC.

The chain's CDR3 is CASRWDYTGELFF. The CDR3, as DNA: TGTGCCAGCAGATGGGATTACACCGGGGAGCTGTTTTTT. This chain links TRBV2 with TRBJ2-2; D call uncertain. V shed 6 bases and J shed 3 bases, with 8 bases lying between them. The CDR3 covers 13 residues. Germline lookup yields CDR1 SNHLY and CDR2 FYNNEI.

This clonotype was counted many times. The rearrangement links TRBV24-1 to TRBJ2-7, with 8 nucleotides matching TRBD2. V dropped 2 bases and J dropped 2; count of bases not matched to a gene: 1. Germline CDR1 is KGHDR and CDR2 is SFDVKD. The CDR3 loop spans 14 amino acids. The CDR3 DNA sequence: TGTGCCACCAGTGATTCGGGAGGGACCTACGAGCAGTACTTC. Encoded protein: CATSDSGGTYEQYF.

The chain joins TRBV7-9 to TRBJ2-5; TRBD1 matches 7 bases. The germline V gene encodes CDR1 SEHNR and CDR2 FQNEAQ (reference sequence). The V and J ends lost 4 bases and 5 bases, in that order; junction bases with no gene match: 13. This CDR3 comprises 16 residues. CDR3 nucleotides: TGTGCCAGCAGCTCAAACCTGGGGGACAGAGTTGAGACCCAGTACTTC. It codes for CASSSNLGDRVETQYF.

This clonotype has just one count. The chain couples TRBV9 to TRBJ2-3, with a weak D call TRBD2 (6 bases). Trimming stripped 4 bases from V and 4 bases from J, with 13 bases between. CDR3 length: 14 residues. The germline V gene has CDR1 SGDLS and CDR2 YYNGEE. CDR3 in amino acids: CASSHLGEADTQYF. For the CDR3, the DNA is TGTGCCAGCAGCCATCTGGGGGAGGCAGATACGCAGTATTTT.

This clonotype has just a few counts. The chain recombines TRBV27 with TRBJ2-1; 10 bases line up with TRBD1. Per the germline V gene, CDR1 is MNHEY and CDR2 is SMNVEV (reference sequence). V shed 5 bases and J 7 bases; nucleotides not matched to a gene: 11. This CDR3 contains 16 residues. The CDR3 spells CASSPRGTGVANEQFF. CDR3 sequence (DNA): TGTGCCAGCAGTCCAAGGGGGACAGGGGTTGCAAATGAGCAGTTCTTC.

The V and J genes are TRBV19 and TRBJ1-6; D is undetermined. The V and J ends lost 0 bases and 7 bases respectively, with 10 bases between them. This CDR3 contains 15 residues. The germline V gene has CDR1 LNHDA and CDR2 SQIVND (reference sequence). The chain's CDR3 is CASSIDGGINSPLHF. CDR3 nucleotide sequence: TGTGCCAGTAGTATAGACGGCGGAATCAATTCACCCCTCCACTTT.

In DNA, the CDR3 is TGTGCCAGCAGCCCTACAGGGGTTGGGGCCAACGTCCTGACTTTC. Translated: CASSPTGVGANVLTF. The chain couples TRBV7-9 to TRBJ2-6; TRBD1 matches 7 bases. The CDR3 is 15 amino acids. The V gene's germline CDR1 is SEHNR and CDR2 FQNEAQ (reference sequence). V shed 5 bases, J shed 3 bases, and the junction held 4 bases outside the gene matches.